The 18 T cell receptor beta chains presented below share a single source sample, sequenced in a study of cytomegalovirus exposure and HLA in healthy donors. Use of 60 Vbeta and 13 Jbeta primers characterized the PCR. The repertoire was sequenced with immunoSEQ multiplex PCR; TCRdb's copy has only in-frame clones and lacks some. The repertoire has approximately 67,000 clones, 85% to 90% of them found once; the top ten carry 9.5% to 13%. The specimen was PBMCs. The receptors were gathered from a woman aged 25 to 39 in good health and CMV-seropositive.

The CDR3 coding sequence is TGTGCAAGTCGCTCCGGACTAGCGGGACAGGAGCAGTACTTC. It codes for CASRSGLAGQEQYF. J is TRBJ2-7 and V is TRBV12-2; the tabulated D call, TRBD2, remains unverified against the DNA. TRBV12-2 is marked as a pseudogene. The CDR3 has 14 residues.

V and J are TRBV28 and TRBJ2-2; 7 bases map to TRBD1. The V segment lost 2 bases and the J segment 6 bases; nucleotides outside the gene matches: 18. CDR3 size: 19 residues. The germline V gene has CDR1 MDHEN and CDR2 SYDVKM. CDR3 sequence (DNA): TGTGCCAGCAGTTTACGAAGGGGGCCCCCGGCCCACGGGTCCGGGGAGCTGTTTTTT. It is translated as CASSLRRGPPAHGSGELFF.

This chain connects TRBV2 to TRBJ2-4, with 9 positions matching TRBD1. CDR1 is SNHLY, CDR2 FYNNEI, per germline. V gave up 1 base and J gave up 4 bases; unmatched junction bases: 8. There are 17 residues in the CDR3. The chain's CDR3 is CASSEVLGGQGKNIQYF. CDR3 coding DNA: TGTGCCAGCAGTGAAGTTTTGGGCGGACAGGGGAAAAACATTCAGTACTTC.

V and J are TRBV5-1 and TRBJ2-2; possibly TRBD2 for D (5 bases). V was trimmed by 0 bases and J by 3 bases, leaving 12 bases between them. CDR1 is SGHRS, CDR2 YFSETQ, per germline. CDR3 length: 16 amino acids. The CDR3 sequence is CASSLGAAGDTGELFF. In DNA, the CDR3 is TGCGCCAGCAGCTTGGGAGCGGCTGGGGACACCGGGGAGCTGTTTTTT.

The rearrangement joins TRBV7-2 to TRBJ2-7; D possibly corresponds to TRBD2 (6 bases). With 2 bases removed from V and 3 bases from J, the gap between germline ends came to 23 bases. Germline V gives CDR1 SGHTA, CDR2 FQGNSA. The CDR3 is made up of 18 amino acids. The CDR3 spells CASSLFPRSGDFYYEQYF. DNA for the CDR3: TGTGCCAGCAGCTTATTTCCTCGTTCCGGGGACTTCTACTACGAGCAGTACTTC.

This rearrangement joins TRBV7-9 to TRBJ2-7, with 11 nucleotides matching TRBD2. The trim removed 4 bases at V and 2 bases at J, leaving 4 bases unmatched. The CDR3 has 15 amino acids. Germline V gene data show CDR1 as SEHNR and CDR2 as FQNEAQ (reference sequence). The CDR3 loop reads CASSSLAGDPYEQYF. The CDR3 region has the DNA TGTGCCAGCAGCTCACTAGCGGGAGACCCCTACGAGCAGTACTTC.

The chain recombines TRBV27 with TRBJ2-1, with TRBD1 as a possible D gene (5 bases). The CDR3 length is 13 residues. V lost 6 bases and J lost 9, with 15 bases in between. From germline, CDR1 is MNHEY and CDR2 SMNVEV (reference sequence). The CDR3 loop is CASSRTFRGEQFF. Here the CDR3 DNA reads TGTGCCAGCAGCCGAACTTTTAGGGGTGAGCAGTTCTTC.

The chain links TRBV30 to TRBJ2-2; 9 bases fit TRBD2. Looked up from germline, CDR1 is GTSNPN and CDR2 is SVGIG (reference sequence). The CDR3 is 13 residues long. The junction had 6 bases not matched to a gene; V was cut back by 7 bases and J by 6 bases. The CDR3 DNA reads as TGTGCCTCCTTCGCGGGAGGGGCCGGGGAGCTGTTTTTT. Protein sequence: CASFAGGAGELFF.

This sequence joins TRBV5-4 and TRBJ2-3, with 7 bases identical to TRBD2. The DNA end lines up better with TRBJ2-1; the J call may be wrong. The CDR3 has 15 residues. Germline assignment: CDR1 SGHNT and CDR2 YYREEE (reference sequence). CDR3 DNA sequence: TGTGCCAGCAGCTTGGTGGGAGGGCTCTCCGGTGAGCAGTTCTTC. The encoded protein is CASSLVGGLSGEQFF.

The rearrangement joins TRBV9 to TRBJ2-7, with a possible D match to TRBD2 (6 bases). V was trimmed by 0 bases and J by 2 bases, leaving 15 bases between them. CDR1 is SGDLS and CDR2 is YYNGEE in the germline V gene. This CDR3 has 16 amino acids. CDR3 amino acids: CASSVGGGTSTYEQYF. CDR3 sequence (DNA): TGTGCCAGCAGCGTAGGTGGCGGGACCTCGACCTACGAGCAGTACTTC.

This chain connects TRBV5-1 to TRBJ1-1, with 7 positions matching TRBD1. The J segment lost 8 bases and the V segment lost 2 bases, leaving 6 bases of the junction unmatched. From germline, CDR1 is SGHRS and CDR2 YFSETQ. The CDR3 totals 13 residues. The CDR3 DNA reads TGCGCCAGCAGCTTACAACCGGGACAGGAAGCTTTCTTT. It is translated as CASSLQPGQEAFF.

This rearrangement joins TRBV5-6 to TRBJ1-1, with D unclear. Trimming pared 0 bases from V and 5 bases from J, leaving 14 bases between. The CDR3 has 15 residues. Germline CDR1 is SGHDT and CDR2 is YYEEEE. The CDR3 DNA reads TGTGCCAGCAGCTTGGGACCCACGGAGAGGACTGAAGCTTTCTTT. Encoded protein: CASSLGPTERTEAFF.

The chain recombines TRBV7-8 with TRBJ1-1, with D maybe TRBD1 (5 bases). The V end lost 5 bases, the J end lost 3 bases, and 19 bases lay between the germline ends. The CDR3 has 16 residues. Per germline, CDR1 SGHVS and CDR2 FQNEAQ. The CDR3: CASSSTSTRGYTEAFF. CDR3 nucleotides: TGTGCCAGCAGCAGCACATCGACCCGGGGGTACACTGAAGCTTTCTTT.

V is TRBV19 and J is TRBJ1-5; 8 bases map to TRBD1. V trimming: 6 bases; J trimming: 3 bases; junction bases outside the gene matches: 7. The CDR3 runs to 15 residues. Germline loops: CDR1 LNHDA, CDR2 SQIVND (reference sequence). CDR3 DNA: TGTGCCAGTAGATCGGACAGGGCCGACAATCAGCCCCAGCATTTT. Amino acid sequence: CASRSDRADNQPQHF. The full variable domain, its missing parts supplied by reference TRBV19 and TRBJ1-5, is DGGITQSPKYLFRKEGQNVTLSCEQNLNHDAMYWYRQDPGQGLRLIYYSQIVNDFQKGDIAEGYSVSREKKESFPLTVTSAQKNPTAFYLCASRSDRADNQPQHFGDGTRLSIL.

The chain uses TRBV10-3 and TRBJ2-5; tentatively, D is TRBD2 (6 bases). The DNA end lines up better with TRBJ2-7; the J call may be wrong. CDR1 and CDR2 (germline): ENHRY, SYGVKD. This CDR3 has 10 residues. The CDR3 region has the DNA TGTGGCGGGGAACACTACGAGCAGTACTTC. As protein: CGGEHYEQYF.

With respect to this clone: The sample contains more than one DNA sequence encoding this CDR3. CDR3 amino acids: CASSPGTSGRNEQFF. DNA of the CDR3: TGTGCCAGCTCACCCGGGACTAGCGGGAGGAATGAGCAGTTCTTC. The J gene is TRBJ2-1, the V gene TRBV18; TRBD2 agrees at 15 bases. This CDR3 comprises 15 residues. J lost 7 bases, V lost 3 bases, and 1 base had no gene match. In germline, CDR1 is KGHSH, CDR2 LQKENI.

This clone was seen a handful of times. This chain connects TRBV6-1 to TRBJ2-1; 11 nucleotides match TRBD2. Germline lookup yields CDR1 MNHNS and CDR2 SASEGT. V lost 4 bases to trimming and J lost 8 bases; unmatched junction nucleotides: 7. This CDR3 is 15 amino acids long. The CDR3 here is CASSALAGAPHEQFF. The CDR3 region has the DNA TGTGCCAGCAGTGCACTAGCGGGGGCCCCCCATGAGCAGTTCTTC.

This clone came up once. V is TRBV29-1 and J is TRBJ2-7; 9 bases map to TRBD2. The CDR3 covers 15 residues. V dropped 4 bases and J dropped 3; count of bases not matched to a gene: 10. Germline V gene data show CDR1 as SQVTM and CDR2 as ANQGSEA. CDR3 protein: CSVVAGPSGNYEQYF. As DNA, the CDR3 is TGCAGCGTTGTGGCGGGGCCTAGCGGGAACTACGAGCAGTACTTC.